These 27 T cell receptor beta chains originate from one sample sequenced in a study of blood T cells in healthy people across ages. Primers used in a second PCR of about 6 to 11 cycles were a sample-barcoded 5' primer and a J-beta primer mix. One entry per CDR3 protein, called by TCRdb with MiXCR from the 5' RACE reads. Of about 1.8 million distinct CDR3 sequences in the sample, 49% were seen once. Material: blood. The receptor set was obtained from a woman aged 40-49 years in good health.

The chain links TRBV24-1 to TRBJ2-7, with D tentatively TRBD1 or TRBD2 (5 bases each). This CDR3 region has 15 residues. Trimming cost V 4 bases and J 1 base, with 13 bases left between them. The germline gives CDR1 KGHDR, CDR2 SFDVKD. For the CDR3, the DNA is TGTGCCACCAGTGAGACCGGGGCGCCTTCCTACGAGCAGTACTTC. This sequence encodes CATSETGAPSYEQYF.

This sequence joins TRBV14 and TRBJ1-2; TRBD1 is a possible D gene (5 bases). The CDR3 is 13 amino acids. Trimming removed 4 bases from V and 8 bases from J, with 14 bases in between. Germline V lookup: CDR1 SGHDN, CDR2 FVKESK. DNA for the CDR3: TGTGCCAGCAGCCCTTCTCCAGGGCTGGGCTACACCTTC. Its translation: CASSPSPGLGYTF.

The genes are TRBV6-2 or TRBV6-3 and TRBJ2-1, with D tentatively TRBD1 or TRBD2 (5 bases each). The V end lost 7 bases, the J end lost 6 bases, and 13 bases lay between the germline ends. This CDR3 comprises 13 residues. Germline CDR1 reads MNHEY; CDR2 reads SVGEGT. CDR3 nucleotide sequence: TGTGCCAGCACCGGGGCCGCGTTCAATGAGCAGTTCTTC. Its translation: CASTGAAFNEQFF.

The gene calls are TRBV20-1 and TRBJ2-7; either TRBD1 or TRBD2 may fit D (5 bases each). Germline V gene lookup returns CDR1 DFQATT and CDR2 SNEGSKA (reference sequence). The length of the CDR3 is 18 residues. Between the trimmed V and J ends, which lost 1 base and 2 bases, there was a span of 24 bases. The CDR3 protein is CSARAVPHYGRDPYEQYF. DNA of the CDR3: TGCAGTGCTAGAGCTGTGCCGCACTACGGTAGGGACCCCTACGAGCAGTACTTC.

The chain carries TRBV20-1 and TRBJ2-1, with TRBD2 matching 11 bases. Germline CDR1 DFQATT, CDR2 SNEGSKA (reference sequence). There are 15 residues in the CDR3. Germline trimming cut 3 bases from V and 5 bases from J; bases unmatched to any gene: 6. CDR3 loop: CSARVAGGQNNEQFF. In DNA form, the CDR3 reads TGCAGTGCTAGGGTAGCGGGGGGGCAAAACAATGAGCAGTTCTTC.

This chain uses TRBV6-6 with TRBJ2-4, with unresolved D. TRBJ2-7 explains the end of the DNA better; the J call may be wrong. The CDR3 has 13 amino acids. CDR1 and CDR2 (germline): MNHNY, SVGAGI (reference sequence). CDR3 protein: CASSYDGFYEQYF. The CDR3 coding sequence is TGTGCCAGCAGTTACGACGGATTCTACGAGCAGTACTTC.

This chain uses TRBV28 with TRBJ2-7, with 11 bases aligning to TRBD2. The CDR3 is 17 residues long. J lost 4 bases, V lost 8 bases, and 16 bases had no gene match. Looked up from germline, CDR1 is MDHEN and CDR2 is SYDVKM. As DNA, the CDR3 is TGTGCCAGCTCCGGTAGCGGGGGGGCTGGAGGCCTTTACGAGCAGTACTTC. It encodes CASSGSGGAGGLYEQYF.

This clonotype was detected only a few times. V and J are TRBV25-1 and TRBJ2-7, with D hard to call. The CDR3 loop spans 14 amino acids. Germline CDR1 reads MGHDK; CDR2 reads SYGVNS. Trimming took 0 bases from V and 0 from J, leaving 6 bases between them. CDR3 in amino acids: CASSEYRSSYEQYF. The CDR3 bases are TGTGCCAGCAGTGAATATCGCAGCTCCTACGAGCAGTACTTC.

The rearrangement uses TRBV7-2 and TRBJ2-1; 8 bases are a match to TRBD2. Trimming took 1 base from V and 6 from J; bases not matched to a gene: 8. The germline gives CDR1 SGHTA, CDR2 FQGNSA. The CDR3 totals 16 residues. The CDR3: CASSLVPGGGPNEQFF. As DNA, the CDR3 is TGTGCCAGCAGCTTAGTACCTGGCGGGGGGCCCAATGAGCAGTTCTTC.

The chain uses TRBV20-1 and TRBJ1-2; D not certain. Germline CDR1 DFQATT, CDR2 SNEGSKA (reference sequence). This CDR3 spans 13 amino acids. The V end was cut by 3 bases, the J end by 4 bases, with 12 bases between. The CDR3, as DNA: TGCAGTGCTAGTATTGGTATTGGCTATGGCTACACCTTC. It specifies CSASIGIGYGYTF.

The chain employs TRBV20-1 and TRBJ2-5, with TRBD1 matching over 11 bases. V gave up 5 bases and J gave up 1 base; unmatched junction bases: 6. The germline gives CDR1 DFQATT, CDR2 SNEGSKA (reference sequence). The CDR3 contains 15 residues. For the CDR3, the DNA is TGCAGTGCTCGGGGACAGGGGGGGGTCCAAGAGACCCAGTACTTC. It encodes CSARGQGGVQETQYF.

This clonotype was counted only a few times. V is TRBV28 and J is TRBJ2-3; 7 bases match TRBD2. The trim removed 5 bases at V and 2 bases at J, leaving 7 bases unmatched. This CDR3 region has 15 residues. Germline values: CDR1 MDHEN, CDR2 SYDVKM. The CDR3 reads CASSVTSVVTDTQYF. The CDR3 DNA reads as TGTGCCAGCAGTGTCACTAGCGTCGTCACAGATACGCAGTATTTT.

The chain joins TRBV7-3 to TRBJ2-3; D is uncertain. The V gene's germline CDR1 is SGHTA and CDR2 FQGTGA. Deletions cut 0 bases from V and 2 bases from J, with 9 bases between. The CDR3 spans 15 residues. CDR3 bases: TGTGCCAGCAGCTTAACGGCTAGTGCCACAGATACGCAGTATTTT. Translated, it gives CASSLTASATDTQYF.

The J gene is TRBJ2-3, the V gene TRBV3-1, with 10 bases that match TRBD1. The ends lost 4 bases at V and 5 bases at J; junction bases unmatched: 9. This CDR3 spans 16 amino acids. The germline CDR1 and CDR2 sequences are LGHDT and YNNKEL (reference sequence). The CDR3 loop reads CASSPVTGGVGDTQYF. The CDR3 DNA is TGTGCCAGCAGCCCTGTGACAGGGGGCGTGGGAGATACGCAGTATTTT.

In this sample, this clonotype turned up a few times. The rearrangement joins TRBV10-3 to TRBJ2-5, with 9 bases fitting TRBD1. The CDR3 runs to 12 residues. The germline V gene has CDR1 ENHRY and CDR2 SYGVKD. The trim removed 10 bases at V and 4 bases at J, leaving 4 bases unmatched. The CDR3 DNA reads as TGTGCCACGGGACAGGGACGAGAGACCCAGTACTTC. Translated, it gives CATGQGRETQYF.

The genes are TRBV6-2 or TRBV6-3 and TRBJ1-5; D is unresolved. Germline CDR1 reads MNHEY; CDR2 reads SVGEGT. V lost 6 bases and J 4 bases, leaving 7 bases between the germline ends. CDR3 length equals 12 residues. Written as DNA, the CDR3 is TGTGCCAGCAGGCCAGTGAATCAGCCCCAGCATTTT. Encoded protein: CASRPVNQPQHF.

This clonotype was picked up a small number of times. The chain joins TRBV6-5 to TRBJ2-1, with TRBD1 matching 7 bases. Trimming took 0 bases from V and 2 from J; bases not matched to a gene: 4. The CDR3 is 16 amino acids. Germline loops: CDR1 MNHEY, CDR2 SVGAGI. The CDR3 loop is CASSYSKGTAYNEQFF. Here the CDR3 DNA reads TGTGCCAGCAGTTACTCGAAGGGGACAGCCTACAATGAGCAGTTCTTC.

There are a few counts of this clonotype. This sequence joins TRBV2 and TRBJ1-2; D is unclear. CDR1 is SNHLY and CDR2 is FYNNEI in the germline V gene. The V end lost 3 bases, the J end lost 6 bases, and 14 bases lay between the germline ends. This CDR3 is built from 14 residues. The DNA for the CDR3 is TGTGCCAGCAGTGATTCATGGACGTCCAATGGCTACACCTTC. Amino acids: CASSDSWTSNGYTF. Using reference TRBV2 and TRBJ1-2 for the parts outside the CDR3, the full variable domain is EPEVTQTPSHQVTQMGQEVILRCVPISNHLYFYWYRQILGQKVEFLVSFYNNEISEKSEIFDDQFSVERPDGSNFTLKIRSTKLEDSAMYFCASSDSWTSNGYTFGSGTRLTVV.

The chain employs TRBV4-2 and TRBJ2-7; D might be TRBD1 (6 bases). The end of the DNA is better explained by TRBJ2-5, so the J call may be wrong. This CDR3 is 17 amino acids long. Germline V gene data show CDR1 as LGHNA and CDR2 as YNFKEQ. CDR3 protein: CASSQGVQGNPQETQYF. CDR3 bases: TGTGCCAGCAGCCAAGGGGTCCAGGGGAACCCCCAAGAGACCCAGTACTTC.

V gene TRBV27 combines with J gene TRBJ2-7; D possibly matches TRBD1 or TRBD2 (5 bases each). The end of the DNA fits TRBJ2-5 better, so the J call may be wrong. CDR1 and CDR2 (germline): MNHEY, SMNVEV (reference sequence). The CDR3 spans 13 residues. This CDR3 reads CASGFGGEETQYF. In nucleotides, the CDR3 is TGTGCCAGCGGCTTTGGGGGAGAAGAGACCCAGTACTTC.

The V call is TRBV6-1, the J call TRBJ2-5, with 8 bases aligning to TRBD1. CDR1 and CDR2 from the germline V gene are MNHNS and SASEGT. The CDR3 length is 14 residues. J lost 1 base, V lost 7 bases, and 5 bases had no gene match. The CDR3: CASNVDRGQETQYF. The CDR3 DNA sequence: TGTGCCAGCAATGTTGACAGGGGCCAAGAGACCCAGTACTTC.

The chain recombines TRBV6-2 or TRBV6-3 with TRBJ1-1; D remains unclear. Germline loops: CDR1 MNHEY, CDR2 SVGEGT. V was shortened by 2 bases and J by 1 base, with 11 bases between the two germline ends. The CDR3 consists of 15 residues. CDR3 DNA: TGTGCCAGCAGTTACGGTCAGGCGTCGAACACTGAAGCTTTCTTT. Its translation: CASSYGQASNTEAFF.

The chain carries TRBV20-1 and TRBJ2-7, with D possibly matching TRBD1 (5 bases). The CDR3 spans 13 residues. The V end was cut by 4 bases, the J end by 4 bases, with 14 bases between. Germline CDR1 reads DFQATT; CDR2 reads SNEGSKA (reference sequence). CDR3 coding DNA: TGCAGTGCTAAGGGGTTAAATAAATACGAGCAGTACTTC. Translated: CSAKGLNKYEQYF.

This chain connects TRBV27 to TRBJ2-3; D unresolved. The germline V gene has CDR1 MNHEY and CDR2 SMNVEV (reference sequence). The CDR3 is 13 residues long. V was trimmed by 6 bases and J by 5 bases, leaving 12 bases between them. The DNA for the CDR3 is TGTGCCAGCAGCGTCACAGAGGAAGATACGCAGTATTTT. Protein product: CASSVTEEDTQYF.

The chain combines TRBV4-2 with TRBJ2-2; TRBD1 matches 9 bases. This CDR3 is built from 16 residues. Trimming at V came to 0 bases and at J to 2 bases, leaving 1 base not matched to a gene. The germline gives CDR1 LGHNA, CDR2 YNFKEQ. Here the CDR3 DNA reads TGTGCCAGCAGCCAAGAACAGGGGGCAAACACCGGGGAGCTGTTTTTT. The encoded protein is CASSQEQGANTGELFF.

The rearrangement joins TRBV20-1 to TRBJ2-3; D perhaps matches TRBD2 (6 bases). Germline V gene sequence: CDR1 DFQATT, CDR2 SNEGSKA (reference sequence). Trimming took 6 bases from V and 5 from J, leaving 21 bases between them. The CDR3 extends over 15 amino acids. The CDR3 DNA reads TGCAGTGCCCACAAGCGGAGGGCTGTTGTAGATACGCAGTATTTT. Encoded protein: CSAHKRRAVVDTQYF.

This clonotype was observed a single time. CDR3 sequence (DNA): TGCAGTGCTAGAGATCTAGGGGATGGGGCCAAAAACATTCAGTACTTC. It codes for CSARDLGDGAKNIQYF. The chain recombines TRBV20-1 with TRBJ2-4, with D perhaps TRBD1 (5 bases). This CDR3 spans 16 amino acids. Germline CDR1 and CDR2: DFQATT and SNEGSKA (reference sequence). V dropped 0 bases and J dropped 1 base, with 13 bases sitting between them.